These T cell receptor beta chains were read from a single sample in a study of graft-versus-host responses after intestinal transplantation. Here immunoSEQ multiplex PCR was the method, and the copy in TCRdb shows in-frame clones only, minus some. The data hold 90,000 to 150,000 clones, with 95% observed a single time. These TCRs' antigens remain unknown. Sample: unstimulated CD8+ T cells sorted from spleen or lymph node cells, taken before intestinal transplant. The receptors stem from a human donor who received an intestinal transplant. Each CDR3 is given with its conserved first and last residue. The D gene is left open where the match is weak. Clone size is not always given. Where it is, it says once, few, many or a class for expanded clones.

cdr3_aa | cdr3_nt | v_call | clone_size | j_call | d_call
CASSLVAGDEQYF | TGTGCCAGCAGCTTAGTAGCGGGTGACGAGCAGTACTTC | TRBV7-2 | NA | TRBJ2-7 | TRBD2
CASSSILAGGSYEQYF | TGTGCCAGCAGCTCGATCCTAGCGGGAGGATCCTACGAGCAGTACTTC | TRBV13 | NA | TRBJ2-7 | TRBD2
CASSSLFGGTGELFF | TGCGCCAGCAGCTCCTTATTTGGAGGCACCGGGGAGCTGTTTTTT | TRBV5-1 | NA | TRBJ2-2 | NA
CASSTFIGGGEGYTF | TGTGCCAGCAGCACTTTCATAGGAGGGGGGGAAGGCTACACCTTC | TRBV9 | NA | TRBJ1-2 | NA
CASSLGGVQYF | TGTGCCAGCAGCTTAGGAGGGGTTCAGTACTTC | TRBV11-1 | NA | TRBJ2-4 | NA
CASSPDPLERDTQYF | TGCGCCAGCAGCCCGGACCCGCTAGAAAGGGATACGCAGTATTTT | TRBV5-1 | once | TRBJ2-3 | NA
CASSPLDRSSYEQYF | TGTGCCAGCAGCCCCCTGGACCGAAGCTCCTACGAGCAGTACTTC | TRBV7-8 | NA | TRBJ2-7 | NA
CASKGPSGNTIYF | TGTGCCAGCAAAGGACCTTCTGGAAACACCATATATTTT | TRBV25-1 | NA | TRBJ1-3 | NA
CASSYSGVGEQYF | TGTGCCAGCAGTTACTCCGGCGTGGGGGAGCAGTACTTC | TRBV6-5 | NA | TRBJ2-7 | NA
CASRGRQGNSPLHF | TGCGCCAGCAGAGGGAGACAAGGGAATTCACCCCTCCACTTT | TRBV10-2 | NA | TRBJ1-6 | NA
CASSLGPNQPQHF | TGTGCCAGCAGTTTAGGGCCCAATCAGCCCCAGCATTTT | TRBV6-1 | NA | TRBJ1-5 | NA
CASSLWGQGADTQYF | TGTGCCAGCAGTTTATGGGGACAGGGGGCAGATACGCAGTATTTT | TRBV27 | NA | TRBJ2-3 | TRBD1
CASSGSGNNEQFF | TGTGCCAGCAGCGGGAGCGGCAACAATGAGCAGTTCTTC | TRBV9 | NA | TRBJ2-1 | NA
CASSFRWGTEDYERQYF | TGTGCCAGCAGTTTTAGATGGGGGACAGAGGATTACGAGCGGCAGTACTTC | TRBV28 | NA | TRBJ2-7 | TRBD1
CASSHRGRTQYF | TGTGCCAGCAGTCACAGGGGACGGACGCAGTATTTT | TRBV28 | NA | TRBJ2-3 | TRBD1
CASTTGGAKREGRSTGELFF | TGTGCCAGCACGACAGGGGGCGCGAAGCGGGAGGGCCGGAGCACCGGGGAGCTGTTTTTT | TRBV19 | NA | TRBJ2-2 | NA
CASSQEMVLEGRASSNEQFF | TGCGCCAGCAGCCAAGAGATGGTCCTTGAGGGGAGGGCCAGTTCCAATGAGCAGTTCTTC | TRBV4-3 | NA | TRBJ2-1 | TRBD2